This is a list of T cell receptor beta chains from one sample in a study of blood T cell repertoires in COVID-19. The table came from immunoSEQ multiplex PCR; TCRdb's copy has only in-frame clones and leaves some out. The sample lists 450,000 to 600,000 clones; roughly 87% were seen once. The sample consisted of PBMCs or T cells enriched from blood (not recorded which). These receptors were obtained from a woman aged 18-35 years who had recovered from COVID-19. The CDR3 runs from the conserved cysteine through the conserved F or W. A D gene is named only where the DNA matches it firmly. Clone size, where shown, is once, few, many, or a class for clones that have expanded.

v_call	d_call	j_call	clone_size	cdr3_aa	cdr3_nt
TRBV10-1	-	TRBJ1-3	-	CASNDPSPGNSGNTIYF	TGCGCCAGCAACGACCCCTCCCCGGGGAACTCTGGAAACACCATATATTTT
TRBV6-6	-	TRBJ1-1	-	CASIVVDKNTEAFF	TGTGCCAGCATAGTTGTGGACAAGAACACTGAAGCTTTCTTT
TRBV3-1/TRBV3-2	TRBD2	TRBJ2-3	-	CASSQTRTSGSPDTQYF	TGTGCCAGCAGCCAAACTCGGACTAGCGGATCCCCAGATACGCAGTATTTT
TRBV7-9	-	TRBJ1-5	-	CASSLVGDQPQHF	TGTGCCAGCAGCTTAGTCGGGGATCAGCCCCAGCATTTT
TRBV7-9	-	TRBJ2-7	-	CAIRTVSYEQYF	TGTGCCATACGGACAGTCTCCTACGAGCAGTACTTC
TRBV6-6	-	TRBJ1-2	-	CASTTRGDYYGYTF	TGTGCCAGCACCACACGAGGAGATTACTATGGCTACACCTTC
TRBV5-4	-	TRBJ2-2	-	CASSPYTTGELFF	TGTGCCAGCAGCCCCTATACCACCGGGGAGCTGTTTTTT
TRBV7-2	TRBD1	TRBJ1-4	once	CASAGLLHSDRVEKLFF	TGTGCCAGCGCTGGGCTATTGCACTCGGACAGGGTTGAAAAACTGTTTTTT
TRBV20-1	-	TRBJ1-1	-	CSAQGFGGAFF	TGCAGTGCCCAGGGCTTCGGGGGAGCTTTCTTT
TRBV21-1	-	TRBJ2-2	-	CASSNHDRGLITGELFF	TGTGCCAGCAGCAACCACGACAGGGGGCTTATCACCGGGGAGCTGTTTTTT
TRBV27	TRBD1	TRBJ2-2	-	CASMYRGSNGELFF	TGTGCCAGCATGTACAGGGGGTCTAACGGGGAGCTGTTTTTT
TRBV30	-	TRBJ1-5	-	CAWSPRGHQPQHF	TGTGCCTGGAGTCCCAGGGGCCATCAGCCCCAGCATTTT
TRBV28	-	TRBJ2-7	-	CASSSVTYEQYF	TGTGCCAGCAGTTCCGTTACCTACGAGCAGTACTTC
TRBV7-8	TRBD1	TRBJ2-4	-	CASSSRGRRNIQYF	TGTGCCAGCAGTTCCAGGGGGCGACGAAACATTCAGTACTTC
TRBV30	-	TRBJ2-2	-	CAWSRGLLNTGELFF	TGTGCCTGGAGTAGGGGACTCCTGAACACCGGGGAGCTGTTTTTT
TRBV7-9	-	TRBJ2-7	-	CASDGGTELYEQYF	TGTGCCAGCGATGGGGGGACAGAACTTTACGAGCAGTACTTC
TRBV2	-	TRBJ1-3	-	CASSPIVSDTIYF	TGTGCCAGCAGCCCAATCGTGAGTGACACCATATATTTT
TRBV12-3/TRBV12-4	-	TRBJ2-7	few	CASRGGPYEQYF	TGTGCCAGCAGGGGAGGCCCCTACGAGCAGTACTTC
TRBV30	-	TRBJ1-4	-	CAWSSGGEKLFF	TGTGCCTGGAGTTCGGGGGGTGAAAAACTGTTTTTT
TRBV30	-	TRBJ1-1	-	CAWSSYTEAFF	TGTGCCTGGAGTTCTTACACTGAAGCTTTCTTT
TRBV19	-	TRBJ2-4	-	CATLAKNIQYF	TGTGCCACCTTAGCCAAAAACATTCAGTACTTC
TRBV3-1/TRBV3-2	-	TRBJ1-1	-	CASSFISRAGAEAFF	TGTGCCAGCAGCTTCATTTCGCGGGCGGGCGCTGAAGCTTTCTTT
TRBV15	-	TRBJ1-5	-	CATSRINSNQPQHF	TGTGCCACCAGCAGAATCAATAGCAATCAGCCCCAGCATTTT
TRBV10-3	TRBD2	TRBJ2-5	-	CAISVSGGETQYF	TGTGCCATCAGTGTTAGCGGGGGAGAGACCCAGTACTTC
TRBV5-6	-	TRBJ2-3	-	CASSLGPGDTQYF	TGTGCCAGCAGCTTGGGTCCGGGAGATACGCAGTATTTT
TRBV7-9	-	TRBJ2-3	-	CASSYDQRGTDTQYF	TGTGCCAGCAGCTATGACCAGCGGGGCACAGATACGCAGTATTTT
TRBV6-5	-	TRBJ1-2	-	CASGAHYGYTF	TGTGCCAGCGGGGCTCACTATGGCTACACCTTC
TRBV7-9	TRBD1	TRBJ2-1	-	CASSLVGTGGYNEQFF	TGTGCCAGCAGCTTAGTCGGGACAGGGGGCTACAATGAGCAGTTCTTC
TRBV19	-	TRBJ1-2	few	CASSSGPQWGVNYGYTF	TGTGCCAGTAGTAGTGGCCCTCAATGGGGGGTTAACTATGGCTACACCTTC
TRBV5-4	-	TRBJ1-6	-	CASSSQTGNSPLHF	TGTGCCAGCAGCTCCCAAACAGGCAATTCACCCCTCCACTTT
TRBV19	TRBD2	TRBJ2-7	-	CASSTQRGAYEQYF	TGTGCCAGTAGTACCCAGCGGGGGGCCTACGAGCAGTACTTC
TRBV5-4	-	TRBJ2-7	-	CASSLFVAGEQYF	TGTGCCAGCAGCTTGTTTGTTGCGGGCGAGCAGTACTTC
TRBV19	TRBD1	TRBJ2-1	-	CASSAGTGDYNEQFF	TGTGCCAGTAGTGCCGGGACAGGGGACTACAATGAGCAGTTCTTC
TRBV10-3	-	TRBJ2-6	-	CAISESGRGANVLTF	TGTGCCATCAGTGAGTCCGGGAGAGGGGCCAACGTCCTGACTTTC
TRBV3-1/TRBV3-2	-	TRBJ2-1	-	CASSQQGGSSGEQFF	TGTGCCAGCAGCCAGCAGGGGGGCTCAAGTGGTGAGCAGTTCTTC
TRBV4-1	TRBD2	TRBJ2-1	once	CASSRGGSSYNEQFF	TGCGCCAGCAGCCGGGGGGGAAGCTCCTACAATGAGCAGTTCTTC
TRBV5-1	TRBD1	TRBJ1-4	-	CASSLGTGGGELFF	TGCGCCAGCAGCTTGGGGACAGGAGGAGGAGAACTGTTTTTT